This T cell receptor beta chain was recovered during a study of cytomegalovirus exposure and HLA in healthy donors (dated by TCRdb to 2017 to 2019). At the level of the whole study: In an earlier analysis of several hundred of the donors, 250 to 300 Gb of sequence data and some 120 million unique TCR beta sequences from about 179 million T cells were reported. Roughly 300 gigabases of sequencing data and roughly 81 million unique TCR sequences made up an early release that covered fewer than 650 HLA-typed donors. The genetic ancestry cluster associated with self-reported Caucasian donors included 70% to 85% of the 350 to 500 genotyped donors. The aim of the study was to test whether cataloging public T cell receptors could identify signatures of past pathogen exposure. Using immunosequencing, the study profiled T cell repertoires from about 610 subjects and related those repertoires to cytomegalovirus serostatus. In addition to the first cohort of about 650 subjects, a separate validation cohort of some 120 different subjects was used. To predict cytomegalovirus infection status, the study combined high-throughput TCR immunosequencing, statistical association of individual TCRs with disease status, and machine learning. In a later analysis, previously published TCR beta repertoires from 666 donors were re-analyzed and high-resolution HLA genotyping was added so that TCR occurrence patterns could be studied. In the later analysis, no new phenotypic data were used to find candidate immune exposures; instead, reliance was placed on TCR beta sequences and their occurrence across donors. In an earlier analysis of roughly 540 of the donors, high-throughput TCR beta sequencing was used to judge whether each TCR beta V gene segment behaved as functional or pseudogenic. Alongside the repertoire data, information on donor age, sex, ethnicity and CMV serostatus was compiled. Genome-wide SNP genotypes for about three fifths of the roughly 670 donors were used in a later genetic analysis, which treated that subset as a discovery cohort. Every repertoire in the discovery cohort had been generated on one and the same sequencing platform. HLA typing covered class I and class II loci at four-digit resolution. The number of typed donors differed by locus: roughly 620-630 for A, B, C, DRB1 and DQB1; roughly 510 for DQA1; some 610 for DPA1; and around 450 for DPB1. Because of strong linkage in the cohort, five DR-DQ haplotypes were treated as single units for association and clustering. Among about 400 genotyped donors of the cohort, an average of around 250,000 unique TCR beta nucleotide sequences was sequenced per donor, of which about 18% were non-productive. What the authors observed across the whole study: The earlier analysis of fewer than 750 of the donors excluded 15 to 20 rarely observed V segments, including chromosome 9 orphons, because counts were too low. According to the authors, the approach could potentially be generalized to other disease states and immunological phenotypes. Correlated functional status among segregating V segments might be attributable to linkage disequilibrium, but an unknown experimental factor could not be ruled out. In the study, some 160 TCR beta chains were listed as associated with cytomegalovirus. Compared with the approximately 700-donor mean, donors in an Asian-associated ancestry cluster had fewer N-insertions in productive TCRs, according to a later genetic analysis. In vitro tests confirmed that a few of the cytomegalovirus-associated TCR beta chains recognize cytomegalovirus antigens. For the cohort, immune exposure information was limited to CMV serostatus. The cohort was sequenced for TCR beta chains only, and without alpha or paired-chain data the features that could be detected were limited. A cluster of highly shared sequence variants was judged likely to represent a technical artifact of the sequencing pipeline. The classifier was reported to diagnose cytomegalovirus status with high specificity and sensitivity in both the original cohort and the validation cohort. An earlier analysis of 587 of the donors showed that most TCR beta V segments appeared in productive rearrangements either about 87% or about 30% of the time, which broadly matched IMGT annotations. In a later genetic analysis, a missense DCLRE1C variant was associated with V-gene and J-gene trimming of TCR beta chains, and the association was replicated in an independent cohort. Because some donors lacked HLA typing at each locus, the association tests relied only on the typed subset. A further reported finding was that TCR beta sequences accurately predicted the HLA-A and HLA-B alleles for most subjects in the first cohort. Most TCR sequences were observed very rarely across donors, whereas some public TCRs were present in many individuals. A later analysis associated about 18,000 TCR beta sequences with specific HLA alleles at a false discovery rate of 0.05. Several of the top co-occurrence clusters appeared to be linked to parvovirus B19, influenza, CMV and Epstein-Barr virus, according to a later analysis. In a later analysis, most CMV-associated TCR beta chains were found to appear HLA-restricted, with HLA associations seemingly driven largely by CMV exposure. Strong co-occurrence of HLA alleles, especially DR and DQ, made assigning TCR associations to individual alleles difficult. In a later analysis, HLA-associated TCR beta chains showed more clonal expansion and lower generation probabilities than non-associated chains that were equally common. The 87-base-pair reads could not distinguish some IMGT-functional V segments, including TRBV6-2 and TRBV6-3, so those segments were excluded. Presence/absence analyses assumed roughly uniform sequencing depth across donors, an assumption that may not hold. According to a later analysis, TCR association rates differed among HLA loci, with DRB1 alleles showing the most associated TCRs and HLA-C alleles showing the fewest.

Concerning this clone itself: This receptor's antigen is unknown. No base quality information exists; no much larger clone differs at one position.

The cohort consisted of fewer than 700 healthy bone marrow donors. At the time of sampling, every cohort member was nominally healthy, though immune exposures that went unrecorded were likely present. The donor was CMV seronegative and belonged to the group of 350 or so seronegative cohort members. A peripheral blood sample was provided by each donor, and peripheral blood mononuclear cells were used for TCR beta sequencing. Genomic DNA was extracted from the blood cell samples with the Qiagen DNeasy Blood Extraction Kit. Inclusive of the bounding cysteine and phenylalanine, the CDR3 is 12 residues long. Only the CDR3 part of the read is kept: 36 bases, read in frame from the first base. CDR1 and CDR2, per the germline V gene, are SGHDN and FVKESK. V and J are trimmed by 4 bases and 10 bases, and the gene matches miss 1 base of the junction. Library prep was done by the immunoSEQ multiplex PCR assay. The multiplex PCR relied on a mix of 60 forward primers for TCR Vbeta segments and 13 reverse primers for TCR Jbeta segments. The CDR3 region of rearranged TCR beta genes was amplified from genomic DNA with a multiplex PCR assay. Amplified TCR beta libraries were sequenced as 87-base-pair reads on the Illumina HiSeq System. The authors' analysis ran thus. In a later analysis, approximately 74 million unique TCR beta chains were counted across the 500 to 850 repertoires, and approximately 11 million of these chains were shared by at least two donors. A nearest-neighbor algorithm error-corrected the raw reads and collapsed the reads into unique sequences, merging closely related sequences to remove PCR and sequencing errors. CDR3 sequences were aligned to IMGT reference sequences to assign V, D and J gene segments. For a sequence to be retained, a match of at least six nucleotides to both a V gene segment and a J gene segment was required. A rearrangement was called productive if the CDR3 had no stop codons and remained in frame with V and J, and every other rearrangement was called non-productive. CDR3 was defined according to IMGT convention as the region running from the second conserved V-encoded cysteine to the conserved J-encoded phenylalanine. The earlier analysis of a few hundred of the donors excluded any sequence lacking an unambiguous match to a single V gene segment. An earlier analysis of 550 to 650 of the donors classified V segments as functional when productive rearrangements were above 56.7% and as segregating when the standard deviation between donors was above 5%. A statistical classification framework was built to diagnose cytomegalovirus status from the catalog of TCR beta chain sequences. V and J gene assignment, in a later analysis, came from comparing TCR nucleotide sequences with IMGT/GENE-DB human TR gene sequences. Using the TCRdist pipeline, a later analysis assigned CDR3 sequences along with most-parsimonious VDJ recombination scenarios. In a later analysis, each TCR beta chain was defined by its CDR3 amino acid sequence together with its V-gene family, and reads lacking a unique V-gene family were excluded. To address suspected cross-contamination and a sequencing artifact, a later analysis removed under 600 highly shared, low-generation-probability nucleotide sequences. In a later analysis, a clonal expansion index was calculated for each public chain from normalized within-repertoire ranks of inferred template counts. A later analysis computed generation probabilities with a VDJ recombination model fitted to out-of-frame rearrangements, and checked the results against IGoR. Hypergeometric tests were used in a later analysis to score TCR-TCR, TCR-HLA and TCR-CMV co-occurrence, with a repertoire-size bias correction applied to the TCR pairs. A later analysis estimated false discovery rates by permuting HLA or CMV assignments 20 times. In a later analysis, co-occurring TCRs were grouped using DBSCAN, with TCRdist sequence similarity added in when clustering inside HLA-allele-positive subsets. Repertoires with fewer than 30,000 or more than 120,000 public chains were left out of co-occurrence clustering, as were a few repertoires with anomalous nucleotide sharing. TCRdb re-hosts the immuneACCESS table, in-frame sequences only. Its copies lack some clones; in the studies checked, an unresolved V gene accounts for under half of them, and the cause for the rest is not known. Clone size and the V and J calls come from that table; the DNA yielded D and trimming. This sample is represented by around 170,000 clones; less than 75% of them were singletons. Around 1.5% of the sample goes to the ten largest clones.

Sequencing was performed on PBMCs. The sequence derives from a girl under 18 in good health and CMV-seronegative. The receptor chain draws on TRBV14 and TRBJ1-6, with 7 central nucleotides matching TRBD1. In nucleotides, the sequence is TGTGCCAGCAGCCTCAGGGGGTCACCCCTCCACTTT. This is translated as CASSLRGSPLHF.